This T cell receptor beta chain was observed in a study of T cell responses to AZD1222 COVID-19 vaccine. Broader study findings: Clonal diversity was possibly underestimated, and the donors were mostly white British, with more females. Repertoire sampling occurred only after the peak T cell response. Along spike, vaccine-associated CD4 TCRs were found throughout, with dominance at 160-218 and 743-854.

Comments on this clone: The antigen is undetermined.

The repertoire was sequenced with immunoSEQ multiplex PCR; TCRdb's copy has only in-frame clones and lacks some. The profile covers over 100,000 clones, with roughly 90% appearing a single time and over 3% taken by the ten largest. The sample was peripheral blood, taken on day 0 of AZD1222 vaccination. The TCR comes from an adult in good health.

CDR3 in amino acids: CASATGGSKAGNTIYF. The CDR3, as DNA: TGTGCCAGTGCCACCGGAGGGTCTAAGGCTGGAAACACCATATATTTT. The chain carries TRBV19 and TRBJ1-3; no clear D gene. V was cut by 8 bases and J by 2 bases, with 19 bases left in between. Germline lookup yields CDR1 LNHDA and CDR2 SQIVND (reference sequence). The CDR3 extends over 16 amino acids.